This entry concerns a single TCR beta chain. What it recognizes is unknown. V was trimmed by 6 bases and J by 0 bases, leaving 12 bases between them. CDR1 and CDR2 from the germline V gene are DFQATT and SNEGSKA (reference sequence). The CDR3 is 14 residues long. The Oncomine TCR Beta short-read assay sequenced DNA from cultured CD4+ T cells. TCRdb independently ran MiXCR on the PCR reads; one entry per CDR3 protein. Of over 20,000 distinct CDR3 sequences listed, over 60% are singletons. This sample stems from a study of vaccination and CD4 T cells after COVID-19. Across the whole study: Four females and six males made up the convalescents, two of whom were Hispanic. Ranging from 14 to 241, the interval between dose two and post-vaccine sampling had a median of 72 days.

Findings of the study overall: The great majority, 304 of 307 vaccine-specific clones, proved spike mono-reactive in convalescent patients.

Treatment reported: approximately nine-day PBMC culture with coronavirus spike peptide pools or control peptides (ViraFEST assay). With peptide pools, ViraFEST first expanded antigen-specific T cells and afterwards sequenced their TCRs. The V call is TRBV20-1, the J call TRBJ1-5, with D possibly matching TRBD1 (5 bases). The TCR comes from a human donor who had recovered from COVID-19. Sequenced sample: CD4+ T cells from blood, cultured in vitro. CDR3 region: CSAGGAGSNQPQHF. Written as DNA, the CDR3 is TGCAGTGCAGGCGGGGCTGGTAGCAATCAGCCCCAGCATTTT.